This T cell receptor (beta chain) emerged from a study of T-cell memory formation after mild COVID-19. General study findings and limits: Pre-infection memory contained some responding clones, which suggested that cross-reactive memory had joined. Shrinking CD4+ clones resided mostly in CM and EM, and CD8+ ones in EMRA.

On this clonotype itself: As yet, its antigen is unknown.

Trimming removed 4 bases from V and 8 bases from J; junction bases left unmatched: 4. The CDR3 is made up of 14 amino acids. Germline V gene data show CDR1 as MGHDK and CDR2 as SYGVNS. It was 5'RACE with constant-segment primers that produced the TCR alpha and TCR beta cDNA libraries, which carried sample barcodes and UMIs. TCRdb passed the 5' RACE reads through MiXCR, listing each CDR3 protein once. The profile shows about 290,000 distinct CDR3 sequences, roughly 15% of them singletons. The clonotype comes from a man between 18 and 29 years old who had mild COVID-19 (a few samples of this study predate the infection). Cell type and time point are not known. Sequenced sample: PBMCs or a T cell subset sorted from them (not recorded which). This chain joins TRBV25-1 and TRBJ1-4; TRBD1 agrees at 10 bases. The CDR3 nucleotides read TGTGCCAGCAGTGTGGGGGACAGGGGAGAAAAACTGTTTTTT. Encoded protein: CASSVGDRGEKLFF.